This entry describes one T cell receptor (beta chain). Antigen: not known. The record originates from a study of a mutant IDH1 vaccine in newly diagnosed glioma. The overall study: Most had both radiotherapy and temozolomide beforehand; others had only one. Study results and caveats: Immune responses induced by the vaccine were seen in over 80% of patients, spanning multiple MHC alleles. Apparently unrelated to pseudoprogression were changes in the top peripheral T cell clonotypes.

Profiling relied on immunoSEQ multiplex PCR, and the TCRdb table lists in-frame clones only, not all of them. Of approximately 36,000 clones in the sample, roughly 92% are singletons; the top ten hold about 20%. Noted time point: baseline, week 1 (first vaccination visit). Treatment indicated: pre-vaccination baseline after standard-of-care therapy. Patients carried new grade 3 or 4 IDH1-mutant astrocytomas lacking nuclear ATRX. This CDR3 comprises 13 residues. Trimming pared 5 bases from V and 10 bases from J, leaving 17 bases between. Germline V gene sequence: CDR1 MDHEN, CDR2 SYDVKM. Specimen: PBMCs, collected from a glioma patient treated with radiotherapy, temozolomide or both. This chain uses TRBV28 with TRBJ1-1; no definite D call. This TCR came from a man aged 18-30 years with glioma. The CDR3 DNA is TGTGCCAGCAGTCTAAGGTCCCAACATCGAGCTTTCTTT. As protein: CASSLRSQHRAFF.